This is a list of T cell receptor beta chains from one sample in a study of technical replicates of blood from a few donors. Measured with immunoSEQ multiplex PCR; TCRdb has only the in-frame clones, and not every one. The table shows about 61,000 clones, with approximately 87% occurring only once. The sequenced sample consisted of PBMCs. These receptors all stem from a human donor in good health. Some clones in this sample may be carry-over from other donors' samples. Each CDR3 is given with its conserved first and last residue. The D gene is left open where the match is weak. Not every row has a clone size; where given, it reads once, few, many or a size class.

TRBD1	TRBV7-2	NA	TRBJ2-7	TGTGCCAGCAGCAAACTGACAGGGAGCTACGAGCAGTACTTC	CASSKLTGSYEQYF
NA	TRBV6-5	NA	TRBJ1-3	TGTGCCAGCAGCTCCGGGACAAACATAAACACCATATATTTT	CASSSGTNINTIYF
NA	TRBV7-2	NA	TRBJ1-1	TGTGCCAGCAGCTTACTTGCAGGGCGCACTGAAGCTTTCTTT	CASSLLAGRTEAFF
NA	TRBV7-9	NA	TRBJ2-1	TGTGCCAGCAGCCCACTAGAGCGGAATGAGCAGTTCTTC	CASSPLERNEQFF
NA	TRBV11-2	NA	TRBJ2-3	TGTGCCAGCAGCTCTCTGACTAGTAGCACAGATACGCAGTATTTT	CASSSLTSSTDTQYF
TRBD1	TRBV6-1	NA	TRBJ1-4	TGTGCCAGCAGTAACAGGGGGCGCAATGAAAAACTGTTTTTT	CASSNRGRNEKLFF
NA	TRBV4-1	NA	TRBJ1-3	TGCGCCAGCAGCCAAGGAGGGAAAGCTGGAAACACCATATATTTT	CASSQGGKAGNTIYF
NA	TRBV5-1	NA	TRBJ2-3	TGCGCCAGCAGCTTGGGGACTACATACACAGATACGCAGTATTTT	CASSLGTTYTDTQYF
NA	TRBV5-5	once	TRBJ2-7	TGTGCCAGCAGCTTGGGCGGGTCAGGAAACGAGCAGTACTTC	CASSLGGSGNEQYF
TRBD1	TRBV15	NA	TRBJ1-5	TGTGCCACCAGCACAGAGGGACCCGGGACAGCCATCCAACCACAGCATTTT	CATSTEGPGTAIQPQHF
TRBD2	TRBV5-1	once	TRBJ2-1	TGCGCCAGCAGCGGCCGGACTAGCGGAACCTACAATGAGCAGTTCTTC	CASSGRTSGTYNEQFF
NA	TRBV9	NA	TRBJ1-4	TGTGCCAGCAGCCAAACCTCCGGGGGGCCGGGTGAAAAACTGTTTTTT	CASSQTSGGPGEKLFF
NA	TRBV7-2	NA	TRBJ2-7	TGTGCCAGCAGCCTAGGGGGGGGGACCCGCTCCTACGAGCAGTACTTC	CASSLGGGTRSYEQYF
NA	TRBV7-9	NA	TRBJ1-3	TGTGCCAGCAGTGCGGAAAGACTCTTCTCTGGAAACACCATATATTTT	CASSAERLFSGNTIYF
NA	TRBV4-2	NA	TRBJ2-2	TGTGCCAGCAGCCAAGTCTGGGGGGAGGCCGGGGAGCTGTTTTTT	CASSQVWGEAGELFF
NA	TRBV19	once	TRBJ1-1	TGTGCCAGTAGTGCAGGAACCGCTTACACTGAAGCTTTCTTT	CASSAGTAYTEAFF
NA	TRBV7-9	NA	TRBJ2-7	TGTGCCAGCAGTCGTGACGGAGCCCTGTACGAGCAGTACTTC	CASSRDGALYEQYF